A selection of T cell receptor beta chains follows, all from one sample in a study of regulatory T cells in long-lasting Graves disease. Via MiXCR, TCRdb re-called the multiplex PCR reads, giving one row per CDR3 protein. The table lists 400,000 to 500,000 distinct CDR3 sequences, approximately 15% of them singletons. This sample was also put to use in a study of T cells in Graves' hyperthyroidism and ophthalmopathy.

The sample consisted of peripheral blood mononuclear cells (PBMCs), taken at new diagnosis, from a patient treated with antithyroid drugs. Receptors were obtained from a woman aged 50 to 60 with Graves disease. The CDR3 runs from the conserved cysteine through the conserved F or W. Fields, in order: clone size, V gene, J gene, D gene, CDR3 protein, CDR3 DNA. A D gene is named only where the DNA matches it firmly. Clone sizes are given selectively: once, few, many, or a class where the clone is expanded.

many	TRBV29-1	TRBJ2-3	-	CSVGSRGADTQYF	TGCAGCGTTGGCAGTCGTGGGGCAGATACGCAGTATTTT
-	TRBV19	TRBJ1-1	-	CASSIVSPTEAFF	TGTGCCAGTAGTATAGTCAGCCCCACTGAAGCTTTCTTT
many	TRBV5-1	TRBJ1-5	TRBD1	CASSLGGGGQPQHF	TGCGCCAGCAGCTTGGGAGGGGGCGGTCAGCCCCAGCATTTT
few	TRBV28	TRBJ2-1	-	CASMQGKYNEQFF	TGTGCCAGCATGCAGGGGAAGTACAATGAGCAGTTCTTC
many	TRBV11-2	TRBJ2-3	-	CASSRWGTDTQYF	TGTGCCAGCAGCCGTTGGGGCACAGATACGCAGTATTTT
many	TRBV11-2	TRBJ2-1	-	CASSLDRGEQFF	TGTGCCAGCAGCTTAGACAGGGGTGAGCAGTTCTTC
many	TRBV7-3	TRBJ2-7	TRBD2	CASSSAGLAGDLGEQYF	TGTGCCAGCAGCTCCGCCGGACTAGCGGGAGATTTGGGCGAGCAGTACTTC
many	TRBV10-3	TRBJ2-2	TRBD2	CAISVTGTSGGRVNTGELFF	TGTGCCATCAGTGTAACCGGGACTAGCGGGGGGCGAGTAAACACCGGGGAGCTGTTTTTT
-	TRBV10-3	TRBJ2-5	TRBD2	CAISGLAGKETQYF	TGTGCCATCAGTGGACTAGCGGGAAAAGAGACCCAGTACTTC
-	TRBV27	TRBJ2-1	TRBD1	CASSSRQGSYNEQFF	TGTGCCAGCAGTTCTCGACAGGGCTCCTACAATGAGCAGTTCTTC
many	TRBV7-9	TRBJ2-1	TRBD2	CASKAASGSGLSYNEQFF	TGTGCCAGCAAGGCGGCTAGCGGGAGTGGTTTATCCTACAATGAGCAGTTCTTC
many	TRBV3-1	TRBJ2-3	TRBD2	CASSPRLAGHTDTQYF	TGTGCCAGCAGCCCCAGACTAGCGGGACACACAGATACGCAGTATTTT
many	TRBV11-2	TRBJ2-7	TRBD2	CASSLYPPPGGVYEQYF	TGTGCCAGCAGCTTATACCCCCCCCCGGGGGGTGTCTACGAGCAGTACTTC
few	TRBV7-9	TRBJ1-5	TRBD1	CASSPGTGGYSNQPQHF	TGTGCCAGCAGCCCCGGGACAGGGGGATATAGCAATCAGCCCCAGCATTTT
many	TRBV2	TRBJ1-1	TRBD1	CASSEQGARTEAFF	TGTGCCAGCAGTGAGCAGGGGGCGCGCACTGAAGCTTTCTTT
many	TRBV7-2	TRBJ2-5	-	CAGPPGLATQETQYF	TGTGCCGGGCCCCCCGGCTTAGCGACACAAGAGACCCAGTACTTC
many	TRBV12-3/TRBV12-4	TRBJ1-2	-	CASRRDSPSGYTF	TGTGCCAGCAGACGCGACAGCCCGAGTGGCTACACCTTC
many	TRBV2	TRBJ2-6	-	CASQRDLWSTSGANVLTF	TGTGCCAGCCAACGGGACCTTTGGTCGACCTCTGGGGCCAACGTCCTGACTTTC
few	TRBV11-2	TRBJ2-7	-	CASSYTRPGTPNYEQYF	TGTGCCAGCAGCTACACCCGGCCGGGGACACCTAACTACGAGCAGTACTTC
-	TRBV5-8	TRBJ1-3	-	CASSPDVVGTLTSGNTIYF	TGTGCCAGCTCACCCGACGTGGTCGGGACCCTGACATCTGGAAACACCATATATTTT
-	TRBV4-1	TRBJ1-6	-	CASSQGRASSYNSPLHF	TGCGCCAGCAGCCAGGGGCGCGCGAGCTCCTATAATTCACCCCTCCACTTT
-	TRBV3-1	TRBJ2-5	TRBD2	CASSQGGLAGEVGETQYF	TGTGCCAGCAGCCAAGGGGGCCTAGCGGGAGAGGTGGGGGAGACCCAGTACTTC
many	TRBV28	TRBJ2-7	-	CASSPLSNPRESYEQYF	TGTGCCAGCAGTCCTCTATCCAACCCCCGGGAGTCATACGAGCAGTACTTC
few	TRBV27	TRBJ1-2	-	CASSPRARRFYGYTF	TGTGCCAGCTCGCCCCGGGCCAGAAGATTTTATGGCTACACCTTC
-	TRBV27	TRBJ1-1	-	CASSQRGGDTEAFF	TGTGCCAGCAGTCAGCGGGGGGGAGACACTGAAGCTTTCTTT
many	TRBV28	TRBJ2-3	-	CASSLKQGPSTDTQYF	TGTGCCAGCAGTTTAAAGCAGGGCCCCAGCACAGATACGCAGTATTTT
few	TRBV10-3	TRBJ2-5	-	CAISAQGPQETQYF	TGTGCCATCAGTGCACAGGGTCCCCAAGAGACCCAGTACTTC
few	TRBV10-3	TRBJ1-6	TRBD1	CAISWTGGRNSPLHF	TGTGCCATCAGTTGGACAGGGGGCAGGAATTCACCCCTCCACTTT
-	TRBV12-3/TRBV12-4	TRBJ2-7	-	CASSQRDRGEQYF	TGTGCCAGCAGCCAGCGGGACAGAGGCGAGCAGTACTTC
-	TRBV24-1	TRBJ2-5	TRBD2	CATRSSGSRREKTQYF	TGTGCCACCAGGTCGAGCGGGAGTAGGAGGGAAAAGACCCAGTACTTC
-	TRBV13	TRBJ2-7	TRBD2	CASRPGLVGEQYF	TGTGCCAGCAGGCCGGGACTAGTTGGCGAGCAGTACTTC
-	TRBV20-1	TRBJ2-3	-	CSARDILVVAGPGGDTQYF	TGCAGTGCTAGAGATATTTTGGTCGTGGCGGGCCCTGGGGGAGATACGCAGTATTTT
-	TRBV2	TRBJ1-4	-	CASSPGLMGEKLFF	TGTGCCAGCAGTCCTGGCCTAATGGGTGAAAAACTGTTTTTT
many	TRBV7-9	TRBJ2-3	TRBD2	CASRVAGAADTQYF	TGTGCCAGCCGGGTAGCGGGAGCGGCAGATACGCAGTATTTT
many	TRBV27	TRBJ2-1	-	CASSLSQSSYNEQFF	TGTGCCAGCAGCTTATCGCAAAGCTCCTACAATGAGCAGTTCTTC
many	TRBV7-9	TRBJ2-1	-	CASSLEGGNEQFF	TGTGCCAGCAGCTTAGAAGGGGGGAATGAGCAGTTCTTC
many	TRBV12-3/TRBV12-4	TRBJ2-3	-	CASSFSRFISADTQYF	TGTGCCAGCAGTTTTTCCAGATTCATTAGCGCAGATACGCAGTATTTT
many	TRBV6-1	TRBJ2-1	TRBD1	CASSPLTGGTNHNEQFF	TGTGCCAGCAGCCCACTGACAGGGGGCACAAATCACAATGAGCAGTTCTTC
many	TRBV11-2	TRBJ2-5	-	CASSLLGQGSQETQYF	TGTGCCAGCAGCTTGTTGGGACAAGGTAGTCAAGAGACCCAGTACTTC
many	TRBV6-1	TRBJ2-7	-	CASSFTTDTSEQYF	TGTGCCAGCAGCTTTACGACTGATACTTCTGAGCAGTACTTC
many	TRBV5-1	TRBJ1-1	-	CASSAEVENTEAFF	TGCGCCAGCAGCGCAGAAGTTGAAAACACTGAAGCTTTCTTT
-	TRBV5-1	TRBJ2-5	-	CASSPDGGYQETQYF	TGCGCCAGCAGCCCAGATGGGGGGTACCAAGAGACCCAGTACTTC
many	TRBV6-1	TRBJ1-5	TRBD1	CASSEAPGQGAWNQPQHF	TGTGCCAGCAGTGAAGCACCGGGACAGGGTGCTTGGAATCAGCCCCAGCATTTT
many	TRBV6-1	TRBJ1-2	TRBD1	CASSDRDRMGEHTF	TGTGCCAGCAGTGACCGGGACAGGATGGGGGAACACACCTTC
many	TRBV2	TRBJ2-1	TRBD2	CASIGILAGEKQFF	TGTGCCAGCATCGGGATACTAGCGGGAGAGAAGCAGTTCTTC
-	TRBV27	TRBJ2-2	-	CASSYPGGGELFF	TGTGCCAGCAGTTACCCAGGAGGCGGGGAGCTGTTTTTT
-	TRBV5-5	TRBJ2-7	-	CASSFPPPRGYEQYF	TGTGCCAGCAGCTTTCCCCCCCCTCGCGGGTACGAGCAGTACTTC
few	TRBV6-4	TRBJ2-2	-	CASSVGVGPGELFF	TGTGCCAGCAGTGTAGGAGTTGGACCCGGGGAGCTGTTTTTT
-	TRBV10-3	TRBJ2-3	TRBD2	CAIGLAGSTDTQYF	TGTGCCATCGGACTAGCGGGCAGCACAGATACGCAGTATTTT
few	TRBV5-1	TRBJ2-7	-	CASSVNDYEQYF	TGCGCCAGCAGCGTAAACGACTACGAGCAGTACTTC
-	TRBV7-8	TRBJ1-2	-	CASSLDTGANYGYTF	TGTGCCAGCAGCTTAGATACCGGAGCTAACTATGGCTACACCTTC
many	TRBV28	TRBJ2-2	-	CASSFAGAGFDSGELFF	TGTGCCAGCAGTTTTGCAGGAGCGGGTTTTGATTCCGGGGAGCTGTTTTTT
many	TRBV2	TRBJ1-6	-	CASSVRVTFNNSPLHF	TGTGCCAGCTCGGTTCGAGTCACATTCAATAATTCACCCCTCCACTTT
large	TRBV7-9	TRBJ2-6	-	CASYGTGGDSGANVLTF	TGTGCCAGCTACGGAACAGGGGGGGACTCTGGGGCCAACGTCCTGACTTTC
many	TRBV5-1	TRBJ2-2	-	CASSLALGTGELFF	TGCGCCAGCAGCTTGGCATTGGGAACCGGGGAGCTGTTTTTT
few	TRBV6-5	TRBJ2-1	-	CASSYSPKSGNEQFF	TGTGCCAGCAGTTACTCACCCAAGAGCGGGAATGAGCAGTTCTTC
few	TRBV25-1	TRBJ2-6	-	CASSTMGSGANVLTF	TGTGCCAGCAGTACCATGGGCTCTGGGGCCAACGTCCTGACTTTC